This is a list of T cell receptor beta chains from one sample in a study of T cell repertoires in cytomegalovirus infection. One entry per CDR3 protein results from TCRdb running MiXCR on the reads. In the table there are hundreds of thousands of distinct CDR3 sequences, 20% to 30% of which are singletons. Input material: CD8+ T cells from PBMCs. All receptors derive from a human donor in good health (CMV status not recorded). Some clones in this sample may be carry-over from other donors' samples. Both conserved end residues are part of each CDR3.

v_call cdr3_aa
TRBV14 CASSSQVQASGYGYTF
TRBV2 CASRVIGEMSDTQYF
TRBV7-6 CASSLFMETGENTGELFF
TRBV27 CASSQGSTYNEQFF
TRBV19 CATLGGLYYGYTF
TRBV18 CASSPDLAIWGTDTQYF
TRBV29-1 CSAGVGGQAFF
TRBV7-4 CASTLGQTTGNTIYF
TRBV20-1 CSLRQPNTGELFF
TRBV19 CASGPGQGAGTEAFF
TRBV29-1 CSVGLPLYNEQFF
TRBV27 CASSFKQGIFSDTQYF
TRBV23-1 CASSQRRGLASYNEQFF
TRBV2 CASSLLAAIPYEQYF
TRBV28 CASSRTGSVYNEQFF
TRBV4-1 CASSPGLLSSYNEQFF
TRBV29-1 CSVMDLLGTGELFF
TRBV14 CAGSRGPPGYTF